Listed below are T cell receptor beta chains from one sample, sequenced in a study of blood T cell repertoires in COVID-19. Repertoires were generated with immunoSEQ multiplex PCR, while TCRdb's copy carries only in-frame clones and drops some. Of approximately 90,000 clones in the sample, roughly 86% were seen once. The source material was peripheral blood. The receptors derive from a human donor in a cohort sampled during active COVID-19. Both conserved end residues are part of each CDR3. A D gene is named only where the DNA matches it firmly. Size values are once, few and many counts, or a class for expanded clones, and some rows have none.

J: TRBJ2-5
V: TRBV7-9
D: -
size: -
CDR3: CASSLDNQETQYF
DNA: TGTGCCAGCAGCCTGGACAACCAAGAGACCCAGTACTTC

J: TRBJ2-3
V: TRBV11-2
D: -
size: -
CDR3: CASSSTRSGGTDTQYF
DNA: TGTGCCAGCAGCTCCACCCGGTCAGGGGGCACAGATACGCAGTATTTT

J: TRBJ1-2
V: TRBV19
D: -
size: -
CDR3: CASSIWSGGGYTF
DNA: TGTGCCAGTAGTATATGGTCGGGAGGCGGCTACACCTTC

J: TRBJ2-5
V: TRBV5-1
D: -
size: -
CDR3: CASSPTNLDRLVQETQYF
DNA: TGCGCCAGCAGCCCGACTAACCTCGACAGACTAGTCCAAGAGACCCAGTACTTC

J: TRBJ2-1
V: TRBV7-2
D: -
size: -
CDR3: CASSVGATSQDEQFF
DNA: TGTGCCAGCAGTGTTGGGGCTACTTCTCAGGATGAGCAGTTCTTC

J: TRBJ2-1
V: TRBV5-1
D: TRBD2
size: once
CDR3: CASRRTSGGGNEQFF
DNA: TGCGCCAGCAGGCGGACTAGCGGGGGTGGGAATGAGCAGTTCTTC

J: TRBJ1-3
V: TRBV5-4
D: -
size: -
CDR3: CASSLGPGGYTIYF
DNA: TGTGCCAGCAGCTTGGGGCCGGGAGGGTACACCATATATTTT

J: TRBJ2-2
V: TRBV7-2
D: -
size: -
CDR3: CAPSGTANTGELFF
DNA: TGTGCCCCCTCAGGGACTGCGAACACCGGGGAGCTGTTTTTT

J: TRBJ1-3
V: TRBV10-3
D: -
size: -
CDR3: CAISENSRNTIYF
DNA: TGTGCCATCAGTGAAAACAGCAGAAACACCATATATTTT

J: TRBJ2-1
V: TRBV27
D: -
size: -
CDR3: CASSINQGRSYNEQFF
DNA: TGTGCCAGCAGTATTAACCAGGGTCGCTCCTACAATGAGCAGTTCTTC

J: TRBJ1-2
V: TRBV4-2
D: -
size: -
CDR3: CASSQDRGGDYGYTF
DNA: TGTGCCAGCAGCCAAGATCGAGGGGGTGACTATGGCTACACCTTC

J: TRBJ1-3
V: TRBV4-1
D: -
size: -
CDR3: CASSQDLSRGAGGGNTIYF
DNA: TGCGCCAGCAGCCAAGATCTTTCCCGCGGGGCAGGAGGAGGAAACACCATATATTTT

J: TRBJ2-7
V: TRBV15
D: -
size: -
CDR3: CATSREDSSYEQYF
DNA: TGTGCCACCAGCAGAGAGGACAGCAGCTACGAGCAGTACTTC

J: TRBJ1-1
V: TRBV14
D: -
size: -
CDR3: CASSGRGTEAFF
DNA: TGTGCCAGCAGCGGCAGGGGTACTGAAGCTTTCTTT

J: TRBJ2-7
V: TRBV18
D: TRBD2
size: -
CDR3: CASSPIAGSNYEQYF
DNA: TGTGCCAGCTCACCGATAGCGGGGTCGAACTACGAGCAGTACTTC

J: TRBJ2-4
V: TRBV21-1
D: -
size: -
CDR3: CASSTSHGDRGLNIQYF
DNA: TGTGCCAGCAGCACCTCCCATGGGGACAGGGGGTTAAACATTCAGTACTTC

J: TRBJ2-7
V: TRBV5-1
D: TRBD1
size: -
CDR3: CASSRQGAGNYEQYF
DNA: TGCGCCAGCAGCCGACAGGGGGCTGGAAACTACGAGCAGTACTTC

J: TRBJ1-1
V: TRBV2
D: TRBD1
size: -
CDR3: CASRGTGNTEAFF
DNA: TGTGCCAGCAGGGGGACAGGGAACACTGAAGCTTTCTTT

J: TRBJ1-5
V: TRBV5-6
D: TRBD1
size: -
CDR3: CASSLGQGGKPQHF
DNA: TGTGCCAGCAGCTTAGGACAGGGTGGAAAGCCCCAGCATTTT

J: TRBJ2-3
V: TRBV6-2/TRBV6-3
D: TRBD2
size: -
CDR3: CASSYSPSGGTDTQYF
DNA: TGTGCCAGCAGTTACAGTCCTAGCGGGGGAACAGATACGCAGTATTTT

J: TRBJ2-3
V: TRBV5-4
D: TRBD2
size: -
CDR3: CASSVNFGGGAGDTQYF
DNA: TGTGCCAGCAGCGTAAACTTTGGCGGGGGGGCAGGAGATACGCAGTATTTT

J: TRBJ1-3
V: TRBV7-2
D: -
size: -
CDR3: CASSLLSPRNTIYF
DNA: TGTGCCAGCAGCTTATTAAGCCCTAGAAACACCATATATTTT

J: TRBJ2-3
V: TRBV30
D: -
size: -
CDR3: CACQSADLRTDTQYF
DNA: TGTGCCTGCCAATCAGCGGATCTAAGGACAGATACGCAGTATTTT

J: TRBJ2-2
V: TRBV3-1/TRBV3-2
D: TRBD1
size: -
CDR3: CASSYRDRGTGELFF
DNA: TGTGCCAGCAGCTACCGGGACAGGGGGACCGGGGAGCTGTTTTTT

J: TRBJ1-4
V: TRBV7-9
D: TRBD1
size: -
CDR3: CASSDPETGTGWANEKLFF
DNA: TGTGCCAGCAGCGACCCGGAAACCGGGACAGGGTGGGCTAATGAAAAACTGTTTTTT

J: TRBJ2-1
V: TRBV12-3/TRBV12-4
D: -
size: -
CDR3: CASSPGTTSEQFF
DNA: TGTGCCAGCAGTCCCGGAACGACAAGTGAGCAGTTCTTC